Listed below are T cell receptor beta chains from one sample, sequenced in a study of T cell responses to AZD1222 COVID-19 vaccine. Sequencing was performed with immunoSEQ multiplex PCR; in TCRdb, only in-frame clones are kept and a portion is missing. Here the sample spans tens of thousands of clones, 84% being singletons. Sequencing used peripheral blood, obtained on day 0 of AZD1222 vaccination. All receptors derive from an adult in good health. CDR3s include the opening cysteine and the closing phenylalanine or tryptophan. A D gene is named only where the DNA matches it firmly. Size is omitted from some rows. Given values are once, few, many or a class for expanded clones.

j_call,clone_size,d_call,v_call,cdr3_nt,cdr3_aa
TRBJ2-5,NA,NA,TRBV28,TGTGCCAGCAGTTTAAGAGTGGGCAGGGGTGGTGAGACCCAGTACTTC,CASSLRVGRGGETQYF
TRBJ2-1,NA,NA,TRBV3-1/TRBV3-2,TGTGCCAGCAGCCAAGGGGCCAGCTTTGATGAGCAGTTCTTC,CASSQGASFDEQFF
TRBJ2-1,once,TRBD2,TRBV28,TGTGCCAGCAGTTCAGGAGGCGGGAGATCTAATGAGCAGTTCTTC,CASSSGGGRSNEQFF
TRBJ2-5,NA,NA,TRBV11-1,TGTGCCTCTCGCCCCGGGTCACAAGAGACCCAGTACTTC,CASRPGSQETQYF
TRBJ1-5,few,NA,TRBV19,TGTGCCAGTAGTACCTCGGGGGGCGGGAGTCAGCCCCAGCATTTT,CASSTSGGGSQPQHF
TRBJ1-5,once,NA,TRBV19,TGTGCCAGTTGGGACGGCACTAGCAATCAGCCCCAGCATTTT,CASWDGTSNQPQHF
TRBJ2-3,NA,NA,TRBV28,TGTGCCAGCAGTTTCGGCGGTCTTAGCACAGATACGCAGTATTTT,CASSFGGLSTDTQYF
TRBJ2-7,NA,NA,TRBV15,TGTGCCACCAGCAGAGATTTGGGCTACGAGCAGTACTTC,CATSRDLGYEQYF
TRBJ1-3,NA,NA,TRBV7-2,TGTGCCAGCAGCGCCCCACGACGGAATTTTGGAAACACCATATATTTT,CASSAPRRNFGNTIYF
TRBJ1-5,NA,NA,TRBV19,TGTGCCAGTAGTTTCCGGGGGCAGCCCCAGCATTTT,CASSFRGQPQHF
TRBJ1-4,NA,NA,TRBV6-5,TGTGCCAGCAGTTTAGAATCTCCTTCAACTAATGAAAAACTGTTTTTT,CASSLESPSTNEKLFF
TRBJ1-1,NA,NA,TRBV20-1,TGCAGTGCCACACAGCTACCGGAAGCTTTCTTT,CSATQLPEAFF
TRBJ1-3,NA,NA,TRBV3-1/TRBV3-2,TGTGCCAGCAGCCAATATAGGGGAAACACCATATATTTT,CASSQYRGNTIYF
TRBJ2-3,NA,TRBD2,TRBV4-2,TGTGCCAGCAGCCAAGAAATTGCCGGGACTAGTACCAAAAAAACGCAGTATTTT,CASSQEIAGTSTKKTQYF
TRBJ2-2,NA,NA,TRBV30,TGTGCCTGGAAGAGCAGGTCGAACACCGGGGAGCTGTTTTTT,CAWKSRSNTGELFF
TRBJ2-3,once,NA,TRBV9,TGTGCCAGCAGCGATCGGCGCCGCACAGATACGCAGTATTTT,CASSDRRRTDTQYF
TRBJ2-5,NA,NA,TRBV7-8,TGTGCCAGCAGCTCACGGCGAGAGACCCAGTACTTC,CASSSRRETQYF
TRBJ2-1,large,NA,TRBV6-2/TRBV6-3,TGTGCCAGCAGTTACCCGGCGCCCTTGCAGTTCTTC,CASSYPAPLQFF
TRBJ2-7,NA,NA,TRBV12-1,TGTGCCAGCAGCTTTGAGGGGAGAGGGCACGAGCAGTACTTC,CASSFEGRGHEQYF
TRBJ2-7,once,NA,TRBV13,TGTGCCAGCAGCCTGGGGCCAGAGTCCTACGAGCAGTACTTC,CASSLGPESYEQYF
TRBJ2-5,NA,NA,TRBV7-9,TGTGCCAGCAGACCAACCGGGGGAGAGACCCAGTACTTC,CASRPTGGETQYF
TRBJ1-5,NA,NA,TRBV27,TGTGCCAGCAGTTTATTGGGACAATACGAAAGCAATCAGCCCCAGCATTTT,CASSLLGQYESNQPQHF
TRBJ2-7,NA,NA,TRBV6-5,TGTGCCAGCAGCTCTCCTGACCGCTACGAGCAGTACTTC,CASSSPDRYEQYF
TRBJ1-3,NA,NA,TRBV5-4,TGTGCCAGCAGCTACCCGGACGGCCGCTCTGGAAACACCATATATTTT,CASSYPDGRSGNTIYF
TRBJ2-5,NA,NA,TRBV7-9,TGTGCCAGCAGCTTAGTAGCTATCCAAGAGACCCAGTACTTC,CASSLVAIQETQYF